These 26 T cell receptor beta chains came from one sample sequenced in a study of PD-1 blockade in classical Hodgkin lymphoma (dated by TCRdb to about 2020). The method behind the library was the immunoSEQ multiplex PCR assay. In its TCRdb copy, this immuneACCESS table keeps in-frame sequences only and misses some clones. Where compared with another copy, unresolved V genes explain less than half of these, and the others have no known cause. For this sample the table gives 14,000 to 15,000 clones, of which roughly nine tenths were detected only once. The ten biggest clones cover under 6.5% of the sample. The time point label on this specimen signifies: newly diagnosed, previously untreated cHL patient sample. A Miltenyi CD8+ T cell isolation kit was used for magnetic negative selection to purify CD8+ T cells from thawed PBMCs. The material sequenced was CD8+ T cells from blood. The receptors were gathered from a human donor with classical Hodgkin lymphoma.

In this sample, this clone turned up once. The chain has TRBV15 and TRBJ2-5; 9 nucleotides match TRBD2. The CDR3 consists of 15 residues. Looked up from germline, CDR1 is LNHNV and CDR2 is YYDKDF (reference sequence). With V trimmed by 1 base and J by 5 bases, 5 bases remained unmatched. DNA for the CDR3: TGTGCCACCAGCAGAGGAAGAACTAGCGGGGAGACCCAGTACTTC. This sequence encodes CATSRGRTSGETQYF.

The V and J genes are TRBV6-1 and TRBJ1-5; D unresolved. V shed 7 bases and J shed 7 bases, with 14 bases lying between them. CDR1 and CDR2 from the germline V gene are MNHNS and SASEGT. This CDR3 is built from 13 residues. CDR3 DNA: TGTGCCAGCAACTTTCCGGCGAACCAGCCCCAGCATTTT. Protein: CASNFPANQPQHF.

The chain uses TRBV28 and TRBJ2-7; no clear D gene. V gave up 3 bases and J gave up 7 bases, with 10 bases separating them. This CDR3 contains 12 residues. Per the germline V gene, CDR1 is MDHEN and CDR2 is SYDVKM. In DNA form, the CDR3 reads TGTGCCAGCAGTTTCCTCCGGGTGGAGCAGTACTTC. It encodes CASSFLRVEQYF.

V is TRBV27 and J is TRBJ1-1; 7 bases match TRBD1. The CDR3 covers 14 residues. J gave up 5 bases and V 7 bases, and 10 bases lay outside the gene matches. Germline V gene lookup returns CDR1 MNHEY and CDR2 SMNVEV (reference sequence). The CDR3 sequence: CASTPTTGPTEAFF. CDR3 bases: TGTGCCAGCACCCCAACGACAGGGCCGACTGAAGCTTTCTTT.

The V and J genes are TRBV4-1 and TRBJ2-1; the D is unclear. The germline gives CDR1 MGHRA, CDR2 YSYEKL. CDR3 length: 14 residues. The ends were cut back, 4 bases at V and 4 bases at J, with 11 bases in the middle. The CDR3 DNA is TGCGCCAGCAGCCTTCGACAAGGGTACAATGAGCAGTTCTTC. It codes for CASSLRQGYNEQFF.

The V and J genes are TRBV2 and TRBJ2-2; TRBD1 matches 8 bases. Unmatched junction bases numbered 4, after V lost 6 bases and J lost 4 bases. CDR3 length: 14 residues. Germline V CDR1 and CDR2: SNHLY, FYNNEI. DNA for the CDR3: TGTGCCAGCAGCCCCGGACAGGGCACCGGGGAGCTGTTTTTT. Amino acids: CASSPGQGTGELFF. Using reference TRBV2 and TRBJ2-2 for the parts outside the CDR3, the full variable domain is EPEVTQTPSHQVTQMGQEVILRCVPISNHLYFYWYRQILGQKVEFLVSFYNNEISEKSEIFDDQFSVERPDGSNFTLKIRSTKLEDSAMYFCASSPGQGTGELFFGEGSRLTVL.

The rearrangement joins TRBV27 to TRBJ2-5, with 7 bases matching TRBD1. The CDR3 is made up of 14 amino acids. The J segment lost 4 bases and the V segment lost 4 bases, leaving 6 bases of the junction unmatched. Germline V gene lookup returns CDR1 MNHEY and CDR2 SMNVEV (reference sequence). The CDR3 nucleotides read TGTGCCAGCAGTTCCCCGAGACAGGGAGAGACCCAGTACTTC. Translating it yields CASSSPRQGETQYF.

The genes are TRBV2 and TRBJ2-7; D remains ambiguous. The CDR3 runs 10 residues. Germline V gene sequence: CDR1 SNHLY, CDR2 FYNNEI. V was cut by 7 bases and J by 3 bases, with 4 bases left in between. The DNA for the CDR3 is TGTGCCAGCATAAGCTACGAGCAGTACGTC. It is translated as CASISYEQYV.

This chain uses TRBV7-9 with TRBJ2-1; 7 bases line up with TRBD2. The germline V gene encodes CDR1 SEHNR and CDR2 FQNEAQ (reference sequence). V shed 11 bases and J 5 bases; nucleotides not matched to a gene: 9. CDR3 length: 13 residues. Here the CDR3 reads CACTSGANNEQFF. The CDR3 coding sequence is TGTGCCTGCACAAGCGGGGCCAACAATGAGCAGTTCTTC.

The J gene is TRBJ1-2, the V gene TRBV5-5; possibly TRBD1 for D (5 bases). The CDR3 has 16 residues. Germline loops: CDR1 SGHKS, CDR2 YYEKEE (reference sequence). Trimming shortened V by 4 bases and J by 6 bases, and 22 bases separated the two germline ends. The DNA of the CDR3 is TGTGCCAGCAGCCTTCAACCAGGGATCGATCTCCATGGCTACACCTTC. The encoded protein is CASSLQPGIDLHGYTF.

The genes are TRBV11-2 and TRBJ2-5; a weak D match, TRBD2 (5 bases). This CDR3 has 12 amino acids. The V gene lost 8 bases and the J gene lost 5 bases, with 12 bases spanning the gap. Germline V gives CDR1 SGHAT, CDR2 FQNNGV. The CDR3 region is CASEGLRETQYF. The CDR3 bases are TGTGCCAGCGAGGGCTTAAGGGAGACCCAGTACTTC.

This rearrangement joins TRBV14 to TRBJ2-1; the D call may be TRBD1 or TRBD2 (5 bases each). Trimming removed 4 bases from V and 0 bases from J, with 10 bases in between. Germline V lookup: CDR1 SGHDN, CDR2 FVKESK. CDR3 length: 15 amino acids. The CDR3 nucleotides are TGTGCCAGCAGCCGGGACGTGGGCTCCTACAATGAGCAGTTCTTC. Translating it yields CASSRDVGSYNEQFF.

The genes are TRBV10-3 and TRBJ2-5; TRBD2 is a possible D gene (6 bases). CDR1 is ENHRY and CDR2 is SYGVKD in the germline V gene. With 6 bases removed from V and 4 bases from J, the gap between germline ends came to 12 bases. The CDR3 spans 13 residues. For the CDR3, the DNA is TGTGCCATCAGGCACGACGGGGGAGAGACCCAGTACTTC. Its translation: CAIRHDGGETQYF.

CDR3 sequence (DNA): TGTGCCAGCAGCTTCGGTGGGGCGAACTACGAGCAGTACTTC. Protein sequence: CASSFGGANYEQYF. The genes are TRBV7-9 and TRBJ2-7; a weak D match, TRBD1 (5 bases). V gave up 3 bases and J gave up 3 bases, with 12 bases separating them. Germline V gives CDR1 SEHNR, CDR2 FQNEAQ (reference sequence). CDR3 length: 14 residues.

The chain carries TRBV5-5 and TRBJ2-4, with D uncertain. With 6 bases removed from V and 0 bases from J, the gap between germline ends came to 10 bases. This CDR3 spans 14 amino acids. Germline CDR1 SGHKS, CDR2 YYEKEE (reference sequence). CDR3 protein: CASNLNLAKNIQYF. The CDR3 region has the DNA TGTGCCAGCAACCTTAACTTAGCCAAAAACATTCAGTACTTC.

The chain is built from TRBV7-3 and TRBJ2-3; D is ambiguous. The germline V and J ends were trimmed by 1 base and 5 bases, with 4 bases remaining between them. Germline CDR1 reads SGHTA; CDR2 reads FQGTGA. There are 12 residues in the CDR3. The CDR3 bases are TGTGCCAGCAGCTTAAGTGGAGATACGCAGTATTTT. It encodes CASSLSGDTQYF.

The rearrangement joins TRBV6-1 to TRBJ2-3; TRBD2 agrees at 14 bases. Germline CDR1 and CDR2: MNHNS and SASEGT. The CDR3 length is 18 residues. With 0 bases clipped from V and 5 bases from J, the junction kept 7 bases outside the gene matches. CDR3 region: CASSEAQGTSGSGDTQYF. CDR3 sequence (DNA): TGTGCCAGCAGTGAAGCGCAGGGGACTAGCGGGAGTGGAGATACGCAGTATTTT.

This chain connects TRBV28 to TRBJ1-1; TRBD1 is a possible D gene (5 bases). The germline V gene has CDR1 MDHEN and CDR2 SYDVKM. The V end was cut by 6 bases, the J end by 0 bases, with 11 bases between. The CDR3 covers 14 residues. The CDR3 sequence is CASSGGFLNTEAFF. The CDR3 DNA sequence: TGTGCCAGCAGCGGGGGGTTTTTGAACACTGAAGCTTTCTTT.

The chain joins TRBV4-1 to TRBJ2-1; a possible D gene is TRBD2 (5 bases). V was cut by 6 bases and J by 4 bases, with 16 bases left in between. The CDR3 extends over 15 amino acids. Germline V gene lookup returns CDR1 MGHRA and CDR2 YSYEKL. CDR3 nucleotide sequence: TGCGCCAGCAGTCAAAGCTTTAGCGAGTACAATGAGCAGTTCTTC. Translating gives CASSQSFSEYNEQFF.

The rearrangement links TRBV9 to TRBJ2-1; 7 nucleotides align to TRBD2. The CDR3 covers 13 residues. After removal of 3 bases from V and 9 bases from J, the junction contained 6 bases not matched to a gene. Germline loops: CDR1 SGDLS, CDR2 YYNGEE. The DNA for the CDR3 is TGTGCCAGCAGCGGGGACTATTTCAGTGAGCAGTTCTTC. It specifies CASSGDYFSEQFF.

CDR3 in amino acids: CASSLGGGGYSSGYTF. The CDR3 nucleotides are TGTGCCAGCAGCTTAGGGGGGGGCGGTTACTCGTCTGGCTACACCTTC. The chain employs TRBV11-2 and TRBJ1-2; D may be TRBD1 (6 bases). The CDR3 length is 16 residues. Trimming removed 1 base at V and 7 bases at J, with 19 bases between. Germline V gene data show CDR1 as SGHAT and CDR2 as FQNNGV.

This chain connects TRBV6-1 to TRBJ1-3; D ambiguous. CDR3 length: 15 amino acids. The germline CDR1 and CDR2 sequences are MNHNS and SASEGT. V lost 3 bases, J lost 5 bases, and 14 bases lay in between. The DNA for the CDR3 is TGTGCCAGCAGTGAGGGCTTCGCGGGTAGAAACACCATATATTTT. Protein product: CASSEGFAGRNTIYF.

The chain uses TRBV2 and TRBJ2-7, with D unclear. The CDR3 is 13 residues long. The germline V gene has CDR1 SNHLY and CDR2 FYNNEI. V gave up 5 bases and J gave up 0 bases, with 8 bases separating them. DNA for the CDR3: TGTGCCAGCAGTCCCACATTCTCCTACGAGCAGTACTTC. Encoded protein: CASSPTFSYEQYF. The full variable domain, rest sourced from reference TRBV2 and TRBJ2-7, is EPEVTQTPSHQVTQMGQEVILRCVPISNHLYFYWYRQILGQKVEFLVSFYNNEISEKSEIFDDQFSVERPDGSNFTLKIRSTKLEDSAMYFCASSPTFSYEQYFGPGTRLTVT.

This chain connects TRBV28 to TRBJ2-7; 9 bases are shared with TRBD1. CDR1 is MDHEN and CDR2 is SYDVKM in the germline V gene. CDR3 size: 14 residues. The ends lost 5 bases at V and 4 bases at J; junction bases unmatched: 6. CDR3 bases: TGTGCCAGCAGTACCGGGACAGGGCCGTACGAGCAGTACTTC. Its translation is CASSTGTGPYEQYF.

Points on this clone: One junction end does not reproduce the germline sequence, and a read error may be involved. The chain links TRBV7-7 to TRBJ2-7, with D perhaps assigned TRBD1 or TRBD2 (5 bases each). Germline V gives CDR1 SSHAT, CDR2 FNYEAQ (reference sequence). This CDR3 spans 13 amino acids. The CDR3 coding sequence is TGTGCTAGCAGCTTGAGTGATGGGGGCGAGCAGTACTTC. The encoded protein is CASSLSDGGEQYF.

The chain couples TRBV27 to TRBJ2-3, with TRBD2 as a possible D gene (6 bases). Germline CDR1 reads MNHEY; CDR2 reads SMNVEV (reference sequence). The CDR3 has 18 amino acids. V was cut by 0 bases and J by 0 bases, with 16 bases left in between. CDR3 loop: CASSLSPGLVASTDTQYF. CDR3 bases: TGTGCCAGCAGTTTATCCCCGGGACTTGTTGCTAGCACAGATACGCAGTATTTT.